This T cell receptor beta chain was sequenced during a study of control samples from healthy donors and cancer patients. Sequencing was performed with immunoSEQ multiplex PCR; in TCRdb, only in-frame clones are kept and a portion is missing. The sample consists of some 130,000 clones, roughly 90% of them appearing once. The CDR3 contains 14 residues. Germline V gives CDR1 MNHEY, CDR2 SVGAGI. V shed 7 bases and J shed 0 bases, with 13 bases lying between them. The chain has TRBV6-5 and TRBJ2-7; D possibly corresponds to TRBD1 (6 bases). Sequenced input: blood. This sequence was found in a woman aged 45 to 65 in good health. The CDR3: CASKDSFSSYEQYF. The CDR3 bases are TGTGCCAGCAAGGACAGCTTTAGCTCCTACGAGCAGTACTTC.